This T cell receptor (beta chain) was obtained from a study of beta chain features in type 1 diabetes. Study context: All of the samples together had 85 million to 140 million sorted cells examined. The study, taken as a whole, reports: Whether TCRB rearrangement is influenced by HLA type was left unresolved in this analysis. For Type 1 diabetes patients, all four CD4+ subsets carried TCRB CDR3s that were moderately but significantly shorter.

As concerns this clone: What it recognizes is unknown.

The whole isolated RNA underwent reverse transcription, so sequencing captured expressed TCRB transcripts. Roughly 3.6 million reads were obtained on average from naive, central memory and regulatory T cell samples. Clones were sequenced by immunoSEQ multiplex PCR, and TCRdb holds only the in-frame ones, with some missing. The table includes about 660,000 clones, about 14% detected once. Looked up from germline, CDR1 is SGHVS and CDR2 is FNYEAQ. Losses at the gene ends were 1 base for V and 6 bases for J; bases not matched to a gene: 6. This CDR3 spans 16 amino acids. The clonotype originates from a man aged 18 to 30 with type 1 diabetes. This chain uses TRBV7-6 with TRBJ2-4, with 10 bases aligning to TRBD2. Material: naive CD4+ T cells from blood. The CDR3 DNA follows: TGTGCCAGCAGCTTAGAGAAGGCTAGCGGGAGAAACATTCAGTACTTC. Amino acid sequence: CASSLEKASGRNIQYF.